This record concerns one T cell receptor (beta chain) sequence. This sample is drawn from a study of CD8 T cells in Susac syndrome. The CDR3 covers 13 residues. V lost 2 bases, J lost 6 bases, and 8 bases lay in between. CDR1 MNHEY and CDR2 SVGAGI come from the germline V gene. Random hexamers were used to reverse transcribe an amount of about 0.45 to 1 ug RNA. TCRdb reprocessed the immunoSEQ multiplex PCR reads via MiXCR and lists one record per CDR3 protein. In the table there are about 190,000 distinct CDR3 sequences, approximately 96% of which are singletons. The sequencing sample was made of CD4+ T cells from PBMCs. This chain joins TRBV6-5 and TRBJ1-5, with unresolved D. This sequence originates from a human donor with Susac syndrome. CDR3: CASSYKGGQPQHF. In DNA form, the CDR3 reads TGTGCCAGCAGTTACAAGGGAGGTCAGCCCCAGCATTTT.